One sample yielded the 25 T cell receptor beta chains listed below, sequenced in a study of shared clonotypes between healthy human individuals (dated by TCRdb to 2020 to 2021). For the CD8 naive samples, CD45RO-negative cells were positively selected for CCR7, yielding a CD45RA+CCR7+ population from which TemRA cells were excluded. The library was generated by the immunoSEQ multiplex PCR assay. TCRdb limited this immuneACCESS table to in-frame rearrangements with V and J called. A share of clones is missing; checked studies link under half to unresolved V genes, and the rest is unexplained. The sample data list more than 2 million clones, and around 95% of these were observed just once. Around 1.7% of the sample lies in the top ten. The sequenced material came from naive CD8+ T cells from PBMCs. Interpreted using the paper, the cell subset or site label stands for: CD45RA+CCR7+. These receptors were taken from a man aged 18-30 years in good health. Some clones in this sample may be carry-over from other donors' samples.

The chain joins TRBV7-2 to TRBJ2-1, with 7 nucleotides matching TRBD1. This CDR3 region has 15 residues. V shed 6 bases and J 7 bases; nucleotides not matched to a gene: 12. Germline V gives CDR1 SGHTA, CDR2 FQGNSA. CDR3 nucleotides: TGTGCCAGCAGTCCCTTCCGTGACAGGGAAAATGAGCAGTTCTTC. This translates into CASSPFRDRENEQFF. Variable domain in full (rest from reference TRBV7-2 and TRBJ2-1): GAGVSQSPSNKVTEKGKDVELRCDPISGHTALYWYRQSLGQGLEFLIYFQGNSAPDKSGLPSDRFSAERTGGSVSTLTIQRTQQEDSAVYLCASSPFRDRENEQFFGPGTRLTVL.

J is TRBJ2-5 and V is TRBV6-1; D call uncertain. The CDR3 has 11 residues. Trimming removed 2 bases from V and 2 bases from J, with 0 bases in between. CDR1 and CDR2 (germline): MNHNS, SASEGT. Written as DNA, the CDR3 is TGTGCCAGCAGTGAACAAGAGACCCAGTACTTC. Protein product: CASSEQETQYF.

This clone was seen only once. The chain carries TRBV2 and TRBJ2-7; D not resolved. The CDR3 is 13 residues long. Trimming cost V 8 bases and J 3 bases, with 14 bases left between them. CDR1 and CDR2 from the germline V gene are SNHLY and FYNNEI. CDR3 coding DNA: TGTGCCAGCCAGACTTCACCCCTCTACGAGCAGTACTTC. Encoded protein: CASQTSPLYEQYF.

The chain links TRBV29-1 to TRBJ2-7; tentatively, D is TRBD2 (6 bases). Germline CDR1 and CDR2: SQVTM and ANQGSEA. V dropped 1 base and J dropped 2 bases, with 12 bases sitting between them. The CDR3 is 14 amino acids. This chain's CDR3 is CSVEGGETTYEQYF. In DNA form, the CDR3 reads TGCAGCGTTGAAGGGGGGGAAACAACCTACGAGCAGTACTTC.

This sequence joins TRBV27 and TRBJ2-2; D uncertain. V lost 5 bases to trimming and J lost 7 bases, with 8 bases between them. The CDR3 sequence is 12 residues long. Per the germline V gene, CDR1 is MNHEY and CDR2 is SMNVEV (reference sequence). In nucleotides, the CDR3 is TGTGCCAGCAGTGTCCGCGGCGGGGAGCTGTTTTTT. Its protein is CASSVRGGELFF.

In DNA, the CDR3 is TGTGCCAGTAGTGGCAGACAGGGTGTGAACACTGAAGCTTTCTTT. Its translation: CASSGRQGVNTEAFF. This sequence joins TRBV19 and TRBJ1-1; 7 bases are shared with TRBD1. From germline, CDR1 is LNHDA and CDR2 SQIVND (reference sequence). V was clipped by 5 bases and J by 0 bases; unmatched bases: 6. This CDR3 contains 15 residues.

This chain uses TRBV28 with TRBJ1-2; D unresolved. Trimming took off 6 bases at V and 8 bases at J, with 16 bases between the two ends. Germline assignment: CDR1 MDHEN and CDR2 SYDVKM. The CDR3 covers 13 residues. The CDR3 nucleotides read TGTGCCAGCAGACTTCTAGGGTTTTACGGCTACACCTTC. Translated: CASRLLGFYGYTF.

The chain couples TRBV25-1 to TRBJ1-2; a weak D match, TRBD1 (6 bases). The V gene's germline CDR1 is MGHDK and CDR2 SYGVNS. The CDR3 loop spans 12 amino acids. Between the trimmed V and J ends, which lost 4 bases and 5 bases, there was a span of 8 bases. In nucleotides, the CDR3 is TGTGCCAGCAGTGGGGGGGCTTATGGCTACACCTTC. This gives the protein CASSGGAYGYTF.

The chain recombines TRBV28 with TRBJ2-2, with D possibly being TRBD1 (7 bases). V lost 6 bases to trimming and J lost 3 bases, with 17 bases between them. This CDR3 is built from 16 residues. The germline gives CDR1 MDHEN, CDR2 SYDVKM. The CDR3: CASRVRGRGYTGELFF. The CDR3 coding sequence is TGTGCCAGCAGGGTGCGGGGCAGGGGGTACACCGGGGAGCTGTTTTTT. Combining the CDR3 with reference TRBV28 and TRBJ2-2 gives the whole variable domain DVKVTQSSRYLVKRTGEKVFLECVQDMDHENMFWYRQDPGLGLRLIYFSYDVKMKEKGDIPEGYSVSREKKERFSLILESASTNQTSMYLCASRVRGRGYTGELFFGEGSRLTVL.

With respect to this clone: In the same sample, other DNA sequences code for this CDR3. The CDR3 coding sequence is TGCAGCGTTTGGGGCCCTGGGGGCTACGAGCAGTACTTC. Its translation: CSVWGPGGYEQYF. This rearrangement joins TRBV29-1 to TRBJ2-7; D could derive from TRBD1 or TRBD2 (5 bases each). Germline CDR1 is SQVTM and CDR2 is ANQGSEA. The length of the CDR3 is 13 residues. V lost 5 bases and J lost 3, with 14 bases in between.

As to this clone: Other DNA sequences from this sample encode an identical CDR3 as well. In DNA, the CDR3 is TGTGCCAGCAGTTTCGGGACGAGCTCCTACGAGCAGTACTTC. This encodes CASSFGTSSYEQYF. The chain employs TRBV6-5 and TRBJ2-7; D may be TRBD1 or TRBD2 (5 bases each). V gave up 4 bases and J gave up 0 bases, with 10 bases separating them. CDR1 MNHEY and CDR2 SVGAGI come from the germline V gene. This CDR3 contains 14 residues.

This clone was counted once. The CDR3 DNA reads as TGTGCCAGCAGTTCTACAGGAGCCGGGGAGCATCAGCCCCAGCATTTT. Residues: CASSSTGAGEHQPQHF. J is TRBJ1-5 and V is TRBV27; tentatively, D is TRBD1 (5 bases). Trimming removed 4 bases from V and 5 bases from J, with 18 bases in between. The CDR3 has 16 amino acids. Germline CDR1 is MNHEY and CDR2 is SMNVEV (reference sequence).

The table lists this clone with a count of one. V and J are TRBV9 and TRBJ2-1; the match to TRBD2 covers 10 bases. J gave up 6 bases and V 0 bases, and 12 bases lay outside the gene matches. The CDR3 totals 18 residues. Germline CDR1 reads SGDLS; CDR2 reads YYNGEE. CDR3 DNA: TGTGCCAGCAGCGTAGTGGGGCTAGCGGGAGTTTTTCTCAATGAGCAGTTCTTC. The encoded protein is CASSVVGLAGVFLNEQFF.

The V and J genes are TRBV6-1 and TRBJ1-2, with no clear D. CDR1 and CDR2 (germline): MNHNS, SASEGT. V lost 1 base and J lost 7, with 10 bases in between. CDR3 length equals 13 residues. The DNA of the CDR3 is TGTGCCAGCAGTGAAGGTAGGATGTCTGGCTACACCTTC. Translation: CASSEGRMSGYTF.

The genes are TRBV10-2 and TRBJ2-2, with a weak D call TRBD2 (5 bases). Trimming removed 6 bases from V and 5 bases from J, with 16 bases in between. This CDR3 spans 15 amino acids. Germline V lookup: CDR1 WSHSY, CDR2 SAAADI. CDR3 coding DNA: TGCGCCAGCAGCTCCGGGCCCCGAGGGACCGGGGAGCTGTTTTTT. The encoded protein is CASSSGPRGTGELFF.

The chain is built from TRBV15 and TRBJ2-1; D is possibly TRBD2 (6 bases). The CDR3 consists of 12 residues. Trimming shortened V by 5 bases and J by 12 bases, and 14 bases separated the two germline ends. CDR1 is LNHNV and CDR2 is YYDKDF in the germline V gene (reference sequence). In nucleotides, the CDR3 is TGTGCCACCAGCGCCGGGATGACTAGGCAGTTCTTC. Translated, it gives CATSAGMTRQFF.

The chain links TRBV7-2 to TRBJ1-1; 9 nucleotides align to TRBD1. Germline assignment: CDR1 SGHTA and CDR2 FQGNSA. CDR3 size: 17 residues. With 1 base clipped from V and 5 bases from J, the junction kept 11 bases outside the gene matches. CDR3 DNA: TGTGCCAGCAGCTTAGTAACTCCAGACAGGGGGAAAACTGAAGCTTTCTTT. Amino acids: CASSLVTPDRGKTEAFF.

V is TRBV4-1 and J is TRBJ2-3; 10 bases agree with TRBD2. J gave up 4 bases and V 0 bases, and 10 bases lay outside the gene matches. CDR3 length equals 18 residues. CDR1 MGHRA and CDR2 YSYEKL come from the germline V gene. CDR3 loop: CASSQDSASGSIADTQYF. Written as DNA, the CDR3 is TGCGCCAGCAGCCAAGACTCGGCTAGCGGGAGTATCGCAGATACGCAGTATTTT.

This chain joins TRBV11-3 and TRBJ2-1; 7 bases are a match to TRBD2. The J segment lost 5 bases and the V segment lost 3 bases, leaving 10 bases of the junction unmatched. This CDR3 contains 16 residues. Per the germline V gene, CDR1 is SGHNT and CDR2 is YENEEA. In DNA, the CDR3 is TGTGCCAGCAGCTTCGGGGCTAGCGGAGCCGACAATGAGCAGTTCTTC. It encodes CASSFGASGADNEQFF.

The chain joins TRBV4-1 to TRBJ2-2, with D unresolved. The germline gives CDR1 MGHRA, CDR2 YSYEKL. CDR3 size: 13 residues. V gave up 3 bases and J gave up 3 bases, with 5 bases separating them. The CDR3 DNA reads TGCGCCAGCAGCCATATTGACACCGGGGAGCTGTTTTTT. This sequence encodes CASSHIDTGELFF.

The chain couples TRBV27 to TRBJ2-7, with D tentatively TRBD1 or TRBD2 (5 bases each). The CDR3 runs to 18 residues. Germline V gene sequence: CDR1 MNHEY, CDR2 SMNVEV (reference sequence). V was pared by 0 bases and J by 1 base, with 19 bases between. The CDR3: CASSLSSSPGTKSYEQYF. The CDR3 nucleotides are TGTGCCAGCAGTTTATCAAGTTCGCCAGGGACCAAGTCCTACGAGCAGTACTTC.

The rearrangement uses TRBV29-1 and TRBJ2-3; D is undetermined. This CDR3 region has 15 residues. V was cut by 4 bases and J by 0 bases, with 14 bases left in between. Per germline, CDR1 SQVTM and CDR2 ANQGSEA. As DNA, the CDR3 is TGCAGCGTTGTCCTTTTTGGGCCTAGCACAGATACGCAGTATTTT. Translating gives CSVVLFGPSTDTQYF.

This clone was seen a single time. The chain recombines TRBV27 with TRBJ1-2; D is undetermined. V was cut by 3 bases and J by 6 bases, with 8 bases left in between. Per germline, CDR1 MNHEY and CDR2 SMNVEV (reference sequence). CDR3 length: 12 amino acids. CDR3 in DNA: TGTGCCAGCAGTTTTAACGGCGATGGCTACACCTTC. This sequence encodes CASSFNGDGYTF.

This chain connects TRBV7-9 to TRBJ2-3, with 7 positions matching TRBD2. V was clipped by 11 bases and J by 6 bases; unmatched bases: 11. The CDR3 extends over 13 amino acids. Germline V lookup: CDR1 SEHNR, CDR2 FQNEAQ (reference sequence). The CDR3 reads CAQPNGLGDTQYF. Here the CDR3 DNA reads TGTGCCCAGCCCAACGGACTAGGGGATACGCAGTATTTT.

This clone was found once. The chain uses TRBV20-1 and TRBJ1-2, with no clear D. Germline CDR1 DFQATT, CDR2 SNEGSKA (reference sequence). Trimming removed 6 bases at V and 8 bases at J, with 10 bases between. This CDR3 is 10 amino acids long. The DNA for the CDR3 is TGCAGTGCCAGCGGGCTCGGCTACACCTTC. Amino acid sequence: CSASGLGYTF.